This TCR beta chain was identified in a study of T cell clonotyping in hematopoietic cell transplantation. Overall study findings and caveats: Broader posttransplant TCR repertoire diversity was predicted by graft donor and pretransplant recipient Inverse Simpson Index values. Pathologically expanded recipient clonotypes increased progressively from day 30 to day 180 as diversity fell.

V lost 4 bases to trimming and J lost 5 bases, with 8 bases between them. Germline assignment: CDR1 SQVTM and CDR2 ANQGSEA. This CDR3 is 12 amino acids long. Assay: immunoSEQ multiplex PCR; the TCRdb copy retains only in-frame clones and omits some. Among roughly 40,000 clones listed, around 96% were seen once. This clone was seen just once. As yet, its antigen is unknown. The sample was peripheral blood mononuclear cells. The clonotype was recovered from a man aged 30 to 39 in good health. Some clones in this sample may be carry-over from other donors' samples. The chain recombines TRBV29-1 with TRBJ2-2; D unclear. The CDR3 coding sequence is TGCAGCGTTGGGCATCCGACCGGGGAGCTGTTTTTT. Protein product: CSVGHPTGELFF.